This paragraph reports one TCR beta chain. PCR used 60 Vbeta primers and 13 Jbeta primers. TCRdb's copy holds only in-frame clones and misses some; the assay was immunoSEQ multiplex PCR. Of around 110,000 clones listed, 81% are singletons. The sample comes from a study of cytomegalovirus exposure and HLA in healthy donors. There are 16 residues in the CDR3. Germline CDR1 SEHNR, CDR2 FQNEAQ (reference sequence). V was cut by 5 bases and J by 0 bases, with 14 bases left in between. The source is a woman under 40 in good health and CMV-seronegative. The sample consisted of PBMCs. The gene calls are TRBV7-9 and TRBJ1-3; D not resolved. The CDR3 DNA follows: TGTGCCAGCAGCCGACCCTACGGGGACTCTGGAAACACCATATATTTT. Its translation: CASSRPYGDSGNTIYF.